Listed below are T cell receptor beta chains from one sample, sequenced in a study of T cells after yellow fever vaccination. TCRdb re-called the 5' RACE reads with MiXCR, one entry per CDR3 protein. The table lists hundreds of thousands of distinct CDR3 sequences, approximately 13% of them singletons. The sequenced sample was PBMCs, obtained on the day of the yellow fever booster vaccination. Source of these receptors: a man in his thirties or forties who received the YFV17D yellow fever vaccine. CDR3s leave out the opening cysteine and the closing phenylalanine or tryptophan.

>TRBJ2-1|TRBV7-2
ASSLEGVRNEQF
>TRBJ2-7|TRBV4-3
ASSQVRGQGDYEQY
>TRBJ2-3|TRBV5-1
ASSTLSASTDTQY
>TRBJ2-1|TRBV20-1
SASEASGRIVTYNEQF
>TRBJ2-3|TRBV6-2/TRBV6-3
ASSPGTRDTQY
>TRBJ2-1|TRBV29-1
SLGLLADYNEQF
>TRBJ2-7|TRBV7-2
ASSLARGSIYEQY
>TRBJ2-6|TRBV12-5
ASGLTGANVLT
>TRBJ1-2|TRBV6-2/TRBV6-3
ASSRPGQGDYGYT
>TRBJ1-2|TRBV20-1
SATGDSEVYYT
>TRBJ2-2|TRBV18
ASSLQGGLNTGELF
>TRBJ1-2|TRBV5-1
ASSLGTDGNGYT
>TRBJ1-1|TRBV6-5
ASSYEGMYTEAF
>TRBJ2-1|TRBV4-2
ASSQERERNEQF
>TRBJ2-1|TRBV18
ASSPPGRTYNEQF
>TRBJ1-1|TRBV3-1
ASSQDQGTEAF
>TRBJ1-5|TRBV4-2
ASSQDGRGGQPQH
>TRBJ2-2|TRBV6-2/TRBV6-3
ASSYSRIDTGELF
>TRBJ2-1|TRBV5-5
ASSSTGDSREFYNEQF
>TRBJ2-6|TRBV7-9
ASRHGTPISGANVLT
>TRBJ2-7|TRBV7-9
ASSTGHYNEQY
>TRBJ2-3|TRBV20-1
SANRVDTQY
>TRBJ1-6|TRBV20-1
SASYSYNSPLH
>TRBJ1-5|TRBV4-3
ASSQDGLGDQPQH
>TRBJ2-4|TRBV5-1
ASSAQRGLAKNIQY